This TCR beta chain was captured in a study of shared clonotypes between healthy human individuals. Donors comprised healthy HIV-negative adults lacking recent acute infections or vaccinations. In germline, CDR1 is MGHDK, CDR2 SYGVNS. The CDR3 runs 13 residues. The V gene end was trimmed by 4 bases and the J gene end by 5 bases; junction bases not matched to a gene: 3. In the original workflow: Filtering differed, since immunoSEQ gave only junction sequences and no quality scores. Assay used: immunoSEQ multiplex PCR; TCRdb lists only in-frame clones, some missing. The DNA gave D and trimming, while V, J and clone size come from that table. The data hold about 1.5 million clones, with 95% to 99% observed a single time. Notes on this clone: The target antigen is unknown.

General study findings and limits: Several donors held about 5% of naive CD4 clonotypes in common. The genetic and exposure-history diversity represented was limited by few donors.

This clonotype was obtained from a man aged 25-40 years in good health. Sequencing input: naive CD4+ T cells sorted from blood. As for subset: CD45RA+ positively selected. This chain joins TRBV25-1 and TRBJ2-5; 8 positions agree with TRBD1. CDR3: CASSGYRGETQYF. The CDR3 nucleotides are TGTGCCAGCAGTGGCTACAGGGGGGAGACCCAGTACTTC. The whole variable domain, remainder taken from reference TRBV25-1 and TRBJ2-5, is EADIYQTPRYLVIGTGKKITLECSQTMGHDKMYWYQQDPGMELHLIHYSYGVNSTEKGDLSSESTVSRIRTEHFPLTLESARPSHTSQYLCASSGYRGETQYFGPGTRLLVL.